This is a list of T cell receptor beta chains from one sample in a study of blood T cell repertoires in COVID-19. Measured with immunoSEQ multiplex PCR; TCRdb has only the in-frame clones, and not every one. The data contain tens of thousands of clones, 90% of them singletons. The sequenced sample was peripheral blood. Receptors were obtained from a human donor in a cohort sampled during active COVID-19. Each CDR3 is given with its conserved first and last residue. D genes are given only for firm matches. Some rows mark clone size as missing; the rest say once, few, many or name a class of expanded clone.

j_call clone_size v_call d_call cdr3_aa cdr3_nt
TRBJ2-7 . TRBV20-1 TRBD2 CSASKTSGSPSYEQYF TGCAGTGCTAGTAAGACTAGCGGGAGCCCCTCCTACGAGCAGTACTTC
TRBJ2-7 . TRBV19 . CASSTGRRDEQYF TGTGCCAGTAGTACGGGACGGAGGGACGAGCAGTACTTC
TRBJ2-1 . TRBV9 TRBD2 CASSVELGTSGLSYNEQFF TGTGCCAGCAGCGTAGAGCTAGGGACTAGCGGGCTTTCCTACAATGAGCAGTTCTTC
TRBJ2-1 . TRBV5-1 TRBD2 CASSPSGSRNEQFF TGCGCCAGCAGCCCGAGCGGGAGCCGCAATGAGCAGTTCTTC
TRBJ2-1 few TRBV10-3 . CAISESGGSYNEQFF TGTGCCATCAGTGAGTCGGGGGGCTCCTACAATGAGCAGTTCTTC
TRBJ2-7 . TRBV14 TRBD2 CASSQDHSGLAGESYEQYF TGTGCCAGCAGCCAAGACCATTCGGGACTAGCGGGAGAGTCCTACGAGCAGTACTTC
TRBJ1-1 once TRBV5-5 TRBD1 CASSWGRGLNTEAFF TGTGCCAGCAGCTGGGGCAGGGGGCTGAACACTGAAGCTTTCTTT
TRBJ1-1 . TRBV4-2 TRBD1 CASSPGTANTEAFF TGTGCCAGCAGCCCAGGGACAGCTAACACTGAAGCTTTCTTT
TRBJ1-1 . TRBV9 . CASSVGVGNTEAFF TGTGCCAGCAGCGTCGGGGTTGGGAACACTGAAGCTTTCTTT
TRBJ2-7 . TRBV29-1 . CSVTDSYEQYF TGCAGCGTAACAGATTCCTACGAGCAGTACTTC
TRBJ1-1 . TRBV27 . CASSTRPDTEAFF TGTGCCAGCAGTACCAGGCCGGACACTGAAGCTTTCTTT
TRBJ2-1 . TRBV5-4 TRBD2 CASSNPFQAGPYNEQFF TGTGCCAGCAGCAACCCATTCCAAGCGGGGCCCTACAATGAGCAGTTCTTC
TRBJ2-1 . TRBV3-1/TRBV3-2 TRBD2 CASSPGTSLNEQFF TGTGCCAGCAGCCCCGGGACTAGCCTCAATGAGCAGTTCTTC
TRBJ2-1 once TRBV5-4 TRBD2 CASSLAGGAYNEQFF TGTGCCAGCAGCTTAGCGGGAGGGGCCTACAATGAGCAGTTCTTC
TRBJ2-7 once TRBV5-1 . CASSLDRLSEQYF TGCGCCAGCAGCTTGGACAGGCTGAGCGAGCAGTACTTC
TRBJ2-7 few TRBV19 TRBD2 CASSIGRKVNEQYF TGTGCCAGTAGTATCGGGAGGAAGGTGAACGAGCAGTACTTC
TRBJ2-1 . TRBV7-8 TRBD2 CASSLVRLAGDNEQFF TGTGCCAGCAGCTTAGTACGACTAGCGGGAGATAATGAGCAGTTCTTC
TRBJ2-2 few TRBV6-4 . CASSKVAGTGELFF TGTGCCAGCAGTAAAGTGGCGGGTACCGGGGAGCTGTTTTTT
TRBJ1-6 . TRBV27 . CASRGGGASPLHF TGTGCCAGCCGGGGAGGGGGGGCTTCACCCCTCCACTTT
TRBJ1-3 few TRBV11-2 . CASSSIRGTGNTIYF TGTGCCAGCAGCTCGATCAGGGGTACTGGAAACACCATATATTTT
TRBJ1-1 once TRBV2 TRBD1 CASSNSGTGGVGGEAFF TGTGCCAGCAGTAATTCCGGGACAGGGGGCGTAGGGGGTGAAGCTTTCTTT
TRBJ1-5 . TRBV19 . CASSSQSNQPQHF TGTGCCAGTAGTAGCCAGAGCAATCAGCCCCAGCATTTT
TRBJ1-1 . TRBV25-1 . CASSESGRVTQAFF TGTGCCAGCAGTGAATCAGGCAGAGTTACTCAAGCTTTCTTT
TRBJ1-6 . TRBV11-2 . CASSLAPDSFTPLHF TGTGCCAGCAGCTTAGCCCCTGACAGTTTTACACCCCTCCACTTT
TRBJ1-2 . TRBV30 TRBD1 CAWRTGGRYGYTF TGTGCCTGGAGGACAGGGGGCCGGTATGGCTACACCTTC
TRBJ1-5 . TRBV27 . CASSLVGDTNQPQHF TGTGCCAGCAGTTTAGTAGGGGATACCAATCAGCCCCAGCATTTT
TRBJ2-5 . TRBV5-1 . CASSKDTKETQYF TGCGCCAGCAGCAAGGACACGAAAGAGACCCAGTACTTC
TRBJ2-1 . TRBV3-1/TRBV3-2 . CASSPLGGSSVEQFF TGTGCCAGCAGCCCCTTAGGAGGGAGCTCAGTTGAGCAGTTCTTC
TRBJ2-7 . TRBV6-1 TRBD2 CASSVAAGGPLPYEQYF TGTGCCAGCAGTGTGGCGGCGGGAGGCCCCTTACCCTACGAGCAGTACTTC
TRBJ2-7 . TRBV3-1/TRBV3-2 TRBD1 CASSLTGADSYEQYF TGTGCCAGCAGCTTGACAGGGGCCGACTCCTACGAGCAGTACTTC
TRBJ1-6 . TRBV18 TRBD1 CASSPKSGGLDSPLHF TGTGCCAGCTCACCAAAGTCAGGGGGTTTGGATTCACCCCTCCACTTT
TRBJ2-3 . TRBV7-2 TRBD2 CASRSDSGGRVRDTQYF TGTGCCAGCAGATCGGATTCGGGCGGGAGGGTTAGAGATACGCAGTATTTT
TRBJ2-1 . TRBV5-4 . CASSLVAGKSTAQQFF TGTGCCAGCAGCTTGGTGGCCGGGAAGAGCACAGCTCAGCAGTTCTTC
TRBJ2-1 . TRBV6-2/TRBV6-3 TRBD2 CASSLKALGLAGSLSSYNEQFF TGTGCCAGCAGCCTGAAGGCATTGGGACTAGCGGGAAGTCTGAGCTCCTACAATGAGCAGTTCTTC
TRBJ2-2 . TRBV5-1 TRBD1 CASKGQPNTGELFF TGCGCCAGCAAGGGACAGCCTAACACCGGGGAGCTGTTTTTT
TRBJ2-3 once TRBV29-1 . CSVISEGLTDTQYF TGCAGCGTTATTTCGGAGGGGCTCACAGATACGCAGTATTTT
TRBJ2-2 once TRBV2 . CASTGVSPGELFF TGTGCCAGCACGGGGGTATCCCCCGGGGAGCTGTTTTTT
TRBJ1-1 . TRBV12-3/TRBV12-4 TRBD1 CASSRHRGSPFF TGTGCCAGCAGTCGCCACAGGGGTTCGCCTTTCTTT
TRBJ2-7 . TRBV19 TRBD1 CASSTGQGYEQYF TGTGCCAGTAGTACCGGACAGGGCTACGAGCAGTACTTC
TRBJ1-2 . TRBV5-6 TRBD1 CASSLGTGGGGGYTF TGTGCCAGCAGCTTGGGGACAGGGGGCGGCGGTGGCTACACCTTC
TRBJ2-7 . TRBV2 . CASMAQRRYEQYF TGTGCCAGCATGGCCCAGCGGCGCTACGAGCAGTACTTC
TRBJ1-2 . TRBV2 TRBD1 CASSATGLGYTF TGTGCCAGCAGTGCGACAGGGTTGGGCTACACCTTC
TRBJ2-5 . TRBV7-9 TRBD1 CASSKGQGGETQYF TGTGCCAGCAGCAAGGGACAGGGAGGGGAGACCCAGTACTTC
TRBJ1-6 . TRBV3-1/TRBV3-2 . CASTGVRNSPLHF TGTGCCAGCACAGGGGTAAGGAATTCACCCCTCCACTTT
TRBJ2-1 . TRBV7-7 . CASSRGGAGVEGNEQFF TGTGCTAGCAGCCGAGGGGGGGCGGGAGTGGAAGGCAATGAGCAGTTCTTC
TRBJ2-1 . TRBV6-6 TRBD2 CASSYGRAYNEQFF TGTGCCAGCAGTTACGGGAGGGCCTACAATGAGCAGTTCTTC
TRBJ2-7 . TRBV6-5 TRBD2 CASSRGSGGTKQYF TGTGCCAGCAGCCGAGGATCCGGCGGGACTAAGCAGTACTTC
TRBJ2-3 . TRBV5-1 TRBD2 CASSLGRLAGADTQYF TGCGCCAGCAGCTTGGGCCGACTAGCGGGAGCAGATACGCAGTATTTT
TRBJ1-2 . TRBV5-4 . CASSRDTPSYGYTF TGTGCCAGCAGCCGGGACACCCCTAGCTATGGCTACACCTTC
TRBJ2-3 . TRBV18 . CASSFRGTSTDTQYF TGTGCCAGCTCGTTCCGGGGGACCTCGACAGATACGCAGTATTTT